Following are 28 T cell receptor beta chains from one sample sequenced in a study of OX40 agonist ivuxolimab in advanced cancers. The method was immunoSEQ multiplex PCR; TCRdb's version includes in-frame clones alone and lacks a portion of them. The sample lists tens of thousands of clones, 70% to 90% occurring once. This specimen was CD4+ or CD8+ T cells sorted from blood, taken in a trial of the OX40 agonist ivuxolimab. These receptors originate from an adult with an advanced solid tumor such as melanoma, head and neck, liver or kidney cancer.

This clone has a handful of counts. The genes are TRBV4-3 and TRBJ2-7; 9 bases align to TRBD1. The trim removed 4 bases at V and 9 bases at J, leaving 10 bases unmatched. This CDR3 has 14 amino acids. From germline, CDR1 is LGHNA and CDR2 YSLEER. CDR3 in amino acids: CASSLLTTGGRQYF. The CDR3 DNA reads TGCGCCAGCAGCCTATTAACCACAGGGGGCAGGCAGTACTTC.

The V call is TRBV7-2, the J call TRBJ1-2; 7 nucleotides agree with TRBD1. CDR3 length: 15 residues. Trimming took 5 bases from V and 8 from J; bases not matched to a gene: 14. Germline CDR1 reads SGHTA; CDR2 reads FQGNSA. Here the CDR3 DNA reads TGTGCCAGCAGCGAGAACCCGGGACAGCGAGGGGGCTACACCTTC. It specifies CASSENPGQRGGYTF.

The rearrangement uses TRBV5-4 and TRBJ1-1; D not certain. The CDR3 extends over 13 amino acids. The V gene's germline CDR1 is SGHNT and CDR2 YYREEE (reference sequence). V lost 4 bases to trimming and J lost 0 bases, with 7 bases between them. CDR3 sequence (DNA): TGTGCCAGCAGCCAGGACCTGAACACTGAAGCTTTCTTT. Translation: CASSQDLNTEAFF.

The table lists this clone with a count of one. The CDR3 bases are TGTGCCAGTAGTATAATGGCAGGGGGCGAATCTGGGGCCAACGTCCTGACTTTC. It is translated as CASSIMAGGESGANVLTF. This chain links TRBV19 with TRBJ2-6; the match to TRBD1 covers 8 bases. V lost 2 bases to trimming and J lost 1 base; unmatched junction nucleotides: 7. The germline CDR1 and CDR2 sequences are LNHDA and SQIVND (reference sequence). This CDR3 has 18 residues.

CDR3 sequence: CASSIAGPLSYEQYF. The CDR3 DNA is TGTGCCAGTAGTATCGCGGGTCCACTCTCCTACGAGCAGTACTTC. The chain uses TRBV19 and TRBJ2-7, with TRBD2 as a possible D gene (5 bases). Trimming stripped 3 bases from V and 0 bases from J, with 12 bases between. Germline assignment: CDR1 LNHDA and CDR2 SQIVND (reference sequence). This CDR3 is built from 15 residues.

The V and J genes are TRBV28 and TRBJ1-4; D is undetermined. Germline V gene lookup returns CDR1 MDHEN and CDR2 SYDVKM. Between the trimmed V and J ends, which lost 8 bases and 7 bases, there was a span of 14 bases. The CDR3 runs to 13 residues. The DNA for the CDR3 is TGTGCCAGCGGCGTAAGGGAGGTTGAAAAACTGTTTTTT. Translation: CASGVREVEKLFF.

The chain recombines TRBV12-5 with TRBJ1-1; perhaps TRBD1 as D (6 bases). The CDR3 is 16 amino acids. V lost 3 bases and J lost 6, with 20 bases in between. Germline CDR1 and CDR2: LGHNT and FRNRAP. The CDR3 nucleotides read TGTGCTAGTGGTTTTTACAGGGAGTGGGATGGTTCTGAAGCTTTCTTT. Translation: CASGFYREWDGSEAFF.

V and J are TRBV27 and TRBJ1-4; 7 bases map to TRBD1. The junction had 5 bases not matched to a gene; V was cut back by 5 bases and J by 5 bases. Germline V lookup: CDR1 MNHEY, CDR2 SMNVEV (reference sequence). The CDR3 is made up of 14 amino acids. CDR3 amino acids: CASSRTGPNEKLFF. CDR3 coding DNA: TGTGCCAGCAGTCGGACAGGCCCGAATGAAAAACTGTTTTTT.

The V and J genes are TRBV27 and TRBJ1-1; TRBD1 might be the D (5 bases). Germline CDR1 is MNHEY and CDR2 is SMNVEV (reference sequence). With 8 bases removed from V and 5 bases from J, the gap between germline ends came to 18 bases. The CDR3 spans 14 residues. In DNA, the CDR3 is TGTGCCAGCCAATCCGGCAGGGAAGGGACTGAAGCTTTCTTT. Translation: CASQSGREGTEAFF.

V usage is TRBV7-2 and J usage is TRBJ1-2; D ambiguous. This CDR3 comprises 13 residues. Trimming removed 0 bases from V and 5 bases from J, with 7 bases in between. The germline V gene encodes CDR1 SGHTA and CDR2 FQGNSA. The CDR3 bases are TGTGCCAGCAGCTTAGCGACGGCATATGGCTACACCTTC. This sequence encodes CASSLATAYGYTF.

The rearrangement links TRBV27 to TRBJ2-2, with D possibly being TRBD2 (5 bases). This CDR3 comprises 14 residues. The germline V gene encodes CDR1 MNHEY and CDR2 SMNVEV (reference sequence). Trimming stripped 10 bases from V and 1 base from J, with 13 bases between. In DNA form, the CDR3 reads TGTGCCACCCGGGGTAATTGGAACACCGGGGAGCTGTTTTTT. It codes for CATRGNWNTGELFF.

The V call is TRBV2, the J call TRBJ2-5, with D perhaps TRBD2 (7 bases). The germline gives CDR1 SNHLY, CDR2 FYNNEI. The V end lost 3 bases, the J end lost 5 bases, and 16 bases lay between the germline ends. CDR3 length: 15 amino acids. DNA of the CDR3: TGTGCCAGCAGTGAGTTGCGGGGGCCTGGGGAGACCCAGTACTTC. This codes for CASSELRGPGETQYF.

The gene calls are TRBV27 and TRBJ2-7; perhaps TRBD2 as D (5 bases). Deletions cut 5 bases from V and 2 bases from J, with 13 bases between. The germline gives CDR1 MNHEY, CDR2 SMNVEV (reference sequence). The CDR3 contains 14 residues. CDR3 in DNA: TGTGCCAGCAGTCCACTCGGGGTTACCTACGAGCAGTACTTC. Its protein is CASSPLGVTYEQYF.

This chain joins TRBV27 and TRBJ1-2; 9 nucleotides align to TRBD1. CDR3 length: 13 residues. The junction had 6 bases not matched to a gene; V was cut back by 7 bases and J by 6 bases. Per the germline V gene, CDR1 is MNHEY and CDR2 is SMNVEV (reference sequence). CDR3 nucleotide sequence: TGTGCCAGCAAAACGGGACAGGGTAATGGCTACACCTTC. Its protein product is CASKTGQGNGYTF.

V gene TRBV5-1 combines with J gene TRBJ2-3; D possibly corresponds to TRBD2 (5 bases). Germline-derived CDR1 and CDR2 are SGHRS and YFSETQ. The CDR3 spans 15 residues. V lost 0 bases and J 2 bases, leaving 10 bases between the germline ends. The CDR3 reads CASSLDSLATDTQYF. CDR3 DNA sequence: TGCGCCAGCAGCTTGGATTCTCTAGCCACAGATACGCAGTATTTT.

The CDR3 sequence is CASSSYSGGGTDTQYF. The DNA of the CDR3 is TGTGCCAGCAGCTCCTATAGCGGGGGCGGCACAGATACGCAGTATTTT. J is TRBJ2-3 and V is TRBV7-3; TRBD2 agrees at 9 bases. The CDR3 spans 16 residues. Germline-derived CDR1 and CDR2 are SGHTA and FQGTGA. J was trimmed by 1 base and V by 4 bases; bases with no gene match: 6.

The chain has TRBV28 and TRBJ1-2; 7 bases map to TRBD1. Germline CDR1 and CDR2: MDHEN and SYDVKM. V gave up 4 bases and J gave up 2 bases; unmatched junction bases: 7. This CDR3 comprises 15 residues. This CDR3 reads CASSYRSTGNYGYTF. CDR3 coding DNA: TGTGCCAGCAGTTACCGCTCGACAGGGAACTATGGCTACACCTTC.

The chain has TRBV28 and TRBJ1-6, with unresolved D. The CDR3 runs 16 residues. V was trimmed by 3 bases and J by 0 bases, leaving 9 bases between them. Germline V gives CDR1 MDHEN, CDR2 SYDVKM. As DNA, the CDR3 is TGTGCCAGCAGTTTGGACGCGAGCTCCTATAATTCACCCCTCCACTTT. This encodes CASSLDASSYNSPLHF. Supplemented by reference TRBV28 and TRBJ1-6, the full variable domain reads DVKVTQSSRYLVKRTGEKVFLECVQDMDHENMFWYRQDPGLGLRLIYFSYDVKMKEKGDIPEGYSVSREKKERFSLILESASTNQTSMYLCASSLDASSYNSPLHFGNGTRLTVT.

On this clone itself: The sample contains more than one DNA sequence encoding this CDR3. This chain links TRBV7-2 with TRBJ1-5; a weak D match, TRBD1 (5 bases). Germline assignment: CDR1 SGHTA and CDR2 FQGNSA. Trimming left V 1 base short and J 2 bases short, with 15 bases between. CDR3 size: 17 residues. The CDR3 protein is CASSLVGQGFGNQPQHF. The CDR3 nucleotides are TGTGCCAGCAGCTTAGTAGGTCAGGGATTCGGCAATCAGCCCCAGCATTTT.

The genes are TRBV19 and TRBJ2-7; TRBD1 aligns across 11 bases. The V gene end was trimmed by 3 bases and the J gene end by 0 bases; junction bases not matched to a gene: 7. The germline V gene has CDR1 LNHDA and CDR2 SQIVND (reference sequence). The CDR3 covers 17 residues. The CDR3, as DNA: TGTGCCAGTAGTATTTTGCCCGGGACAGGGGGCTCCTACGAGCAGTACTTC. Translated, it gives CASSILPGTGGSYEQYF.

The V gene is TRBV5-6, the J gene TRBJ2-5, with D possibly TRBD2 on 5 matching bases. There are 14 residues in the CDR3. Germline values: CDR1 SGHDT, CDR2 YYEEEE. Trimming took 5 bases from V and 5 from J, leaving 16 bases between them. For the CDR3, the DNA is TGTGCCAGCAGTATTACCATAACGGGGGAGACCCAGTACTTC. Residues: CASSITITGETQYF. Filled out from reference TRBV5-6 and TRBJ2-5, the complete variable domain reads DAGVTQSPTHLIKTRGQQVTLRCSPKSGHDTVSWYQQALGQGPQFIFQYYEEEERQRGNFPDRFSGHQFPNYSSELNVNALLLGDSALYLCASSITITGETQYFGPGTRLLVL.

The chain employs TRBV25-1 and TRBJ1-2, with D tentatively TRBD1 (5 bases). Trimming pared 7 bases from V and 7 bases from J, leaving 16 bases between. The CDR3 has 13 amino acids. CDR1 MGHDK and CDR2 SYGVNS come from the germline V gene. The CDR3 sequence is CASTLRAESGYTF. CDR3 nucleotides: TGTGCCAGCACTCTCAGGGCGGAGAGTGGCTACACCTTC.

The gene calls are TRBV4-3 and TRBJ1-2; 11 bases match TRBD1. Per germline, CDR1 LGHNA and CDR2 YSLEER. The trim removed 2 bases at V and 1 base at J, leaving 6 bases unmatched. The CDR3 has 17 amino acids. CDR3 region: CASSQHPGQGVNYGYTF. CDR3 DNA sequence: TGCGCCAGCAGCCAACATCCGGGACAGGGGGTTAACTATGGCTACACCTTC.

The chain uses TRBV16 and TRBJ2-1; D uncertain. Germline loops: CDR1 KGHSY, CDR2 FQNENV. V was pared by 0 bases and J by 5 bases, with 5 bases between. CDR3 length equals 13 residues. CDR3 coding DNA: TGTGCCAGCAGCCAATCAGGTCACAATGAGCAGTTCTTC. Protein sequence: CASSQSGHNEQFF.

The chain couples TRBV7-3 to TRBJ1-2; weak D call: TRBD1 (6 bases). Trimming pared 1 base from V and 5 bases from J, leaving 11 bases between. The CDR3 totals 14 residues. In germline, CDR1 is SGHTA, CDR2 FQGTGA. CDR3 bases: TGTGCCAGCAGCTTAAAGAGGGGGAAGTATGGCTACACCTTC. Translation: CASSLKRGKYGYTF.

This clone is a singleton in its sample. The rearrangement links TRBV7-2 to TRBJ1-1; D may be TRBD1 (6 bases). Germline V CDR1 and CDR2: SGHTA, FQGNSA. Trimming removed 9 bases at V and 1 base at J, with 15 bases between. CDR3 length: 14 residues. This CDR3 reads CASLRGATNTEAFF. The CDR3 nucleotides read TGTGCCAGTCTGCGGGGGGCAACGAACACTGAAGCTTTCTTT.

Details on this clone: Other nucleotide sequences in the sample specify the same CDR3. The CDR3 region is CASSLGGSGANVLTF. The CDR3 DNA is TGTGCCAGCAGTTTAGGGGGTTCTGGGGCCAACGTCCTGACTTTC. The chain is built from TRBV28 and TRBJ2-6; tentatively, D is TRBD1 or TRBD2 (5 bases each). Germline V gives CDR1 MDHEN, CDR2 SYDVKM. The CDR3 sequence is 15 residues long. V was shortened by 2 bases and J by 1 base, with 6 bases between the two germline ends.

The chain employs TRBV11-3 and TRBJ2-7; no firm D call. Germline V lookup: CDR1 SGHNT, CDR2 YENEEA. Trimming removed 1 base at V and 3 bases at J, with 10 bases between. The CDR3 sequence is 14 residues long. The CDR3 DNA reads as TGTGCCAGCAGCTTAGCCCATTCGGTCTACGAGCAGTACTTC. Residues: CASSLAHSVYEQYF.